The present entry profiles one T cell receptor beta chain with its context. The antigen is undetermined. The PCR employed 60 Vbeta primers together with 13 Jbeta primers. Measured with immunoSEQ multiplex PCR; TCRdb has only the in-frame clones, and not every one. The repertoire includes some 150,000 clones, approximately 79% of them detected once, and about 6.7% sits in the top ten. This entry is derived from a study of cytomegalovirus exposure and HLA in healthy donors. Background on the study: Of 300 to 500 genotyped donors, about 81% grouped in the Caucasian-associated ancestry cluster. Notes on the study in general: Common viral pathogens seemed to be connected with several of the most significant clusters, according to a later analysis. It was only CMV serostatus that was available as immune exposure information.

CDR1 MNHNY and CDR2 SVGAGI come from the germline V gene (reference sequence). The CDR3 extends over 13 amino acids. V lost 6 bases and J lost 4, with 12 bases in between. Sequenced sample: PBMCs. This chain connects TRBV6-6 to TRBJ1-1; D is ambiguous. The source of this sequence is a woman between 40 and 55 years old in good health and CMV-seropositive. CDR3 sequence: CASSPGKSTEAFF. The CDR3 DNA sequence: TGTGCCAGCAGCCCCGGGAAGAGCACTGAAGCTTTCTTT.